The present entry profiles one TCR beta chain with its context. This sample is part of a study of technical replicates of blood from several donors. Data came from immunoSEQ multiplex PCR; TCRdb stores just in-frame clones and leaves some out. This table has some 60,000 clones, 85% to 95% appearing once. CDR1 and CDR2 from the germline V gene are SGHVS and FNYEAQ. The CDR3 sequence is 15 residues long. V gave up 0 bases and J gave up 2 bases; unmatched junction bases: 2. This chain connects TRBV7-6 to TRBJ2-7; TRBD1 matches at 9 bases. This TCR derives from a human donor in good health. Some clones in this sample may be carry-over from other donors' samples. Specimen: PBMCs. The DNA of the CDR3 is TGTGCCAGCAGCTTAGCGGGACAGGGACCCTACGAGCAGTACTTC. This translates into CASSLAGQGPYEQYF.